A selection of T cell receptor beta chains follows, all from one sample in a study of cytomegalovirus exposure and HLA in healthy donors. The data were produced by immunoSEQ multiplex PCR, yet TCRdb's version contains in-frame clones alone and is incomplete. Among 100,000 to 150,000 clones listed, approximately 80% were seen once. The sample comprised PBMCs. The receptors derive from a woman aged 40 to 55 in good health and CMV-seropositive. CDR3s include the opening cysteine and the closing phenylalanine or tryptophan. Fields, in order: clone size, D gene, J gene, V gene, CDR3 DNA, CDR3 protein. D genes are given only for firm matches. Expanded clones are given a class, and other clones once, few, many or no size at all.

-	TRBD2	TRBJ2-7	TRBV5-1	TGCGCCAGCAGTTCCGGGGGGGGGTCCACCTACGAGCAGTACTTC	CASSSGGGSTYEQYF
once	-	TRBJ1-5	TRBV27	TGTGCCAGCAGTATGACAGGACGGGGTCAGCCCCAGCATTTT	CASSMTGRGQPQHF
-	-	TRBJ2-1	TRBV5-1	TGCGCCAGCAGCTGGGACTCCCCCTCCAATGAGCAGTTCTTC	CASSWDSPSNEQFF
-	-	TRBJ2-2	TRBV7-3	TGTGCCAGCAGCTCCGGACTGGCCGGGGAGCTGTTTTTT	CASSSGLAGELFF
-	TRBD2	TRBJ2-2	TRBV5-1	TGCGCCAGCAGCTTATTAGCGGGAGCTACCGGGGAGCTGTTTTTT	CASSLLAGATGELFF
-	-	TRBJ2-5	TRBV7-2	TGTGCCAGCAGCTCTTGGGGCTCCGCTGGGGAGACCCAGTACTTC	CASSSWGSAGETQYF
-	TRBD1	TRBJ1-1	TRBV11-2	TGTGCCAGCAGCTTAAGGGGACAGGGAAACACTGAAGCTTTCTTT	CASSLRGQGNTEAFF
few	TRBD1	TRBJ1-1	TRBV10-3	TGTGCCATCAGTGAGTCGAAGGGACAGGAAGCTTTCTTT	CAISESKGQEAFF
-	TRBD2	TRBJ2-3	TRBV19	TGTGCCAGTAGTATGAGGGGACTAGGGGATACGCAGTATTTT	CASSMRGLGDTQYF
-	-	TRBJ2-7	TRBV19	TGTGCCAGTAGTGGGGGGACCGCGGCCTACGAGCAGTACTTC	CASSGGTAAYEQYF
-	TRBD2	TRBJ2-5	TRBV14	TGTGCCAGCAGCCAAGATCTGGGAGGGCCAGAGACCCAGTACTTC	CASSQDLGGPETQYF
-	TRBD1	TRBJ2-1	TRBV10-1	TGCGCCAGCAGTGATGGGACAGGGGCTGTCCCGGAGCAGTTCTTC	CASSDGTGAVPEQFF
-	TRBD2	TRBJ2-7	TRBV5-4	TGTGCCAGCAGCTTCGGGACTAACTCCTACGAGCAGTACTTC	CASSFGTNSYEQYF
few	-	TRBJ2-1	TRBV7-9	TGTGCCAGCAGCTTACACAGCGGGCCTACGTACAATGAGCAGTTCTTC	CASSLHSGPTYNEQFF
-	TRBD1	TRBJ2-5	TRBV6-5	TGTGCCAGCAGTGAGGACAGGGGACGGCTGGGCCAGTACTTC	CASSEDRGRLGQYF
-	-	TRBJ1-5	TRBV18	TGTGCCAGCTCACTGAGGAGGGAAAATAGCAATCAGCCCCAGCATTTT	CASSLRRENSNQPQHF
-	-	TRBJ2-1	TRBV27	TGTGCCAGCACCCATCGGCGGGATTCCTGGAATGAGCAGTTCTTC	CASTHRRDSWNEQFF
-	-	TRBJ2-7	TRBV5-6	TGTGCCAGCAGCCGAACTCCAGGAAGCGAGCAGTACTTC	CASSRTPGSEQYF
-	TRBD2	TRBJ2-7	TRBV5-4	TGTGCCAGCAGCGGCACCTCAGGGGCGGGAGGTGGTTACGAGCAGTACTTC	CASSGTSGAGGGYEQYF
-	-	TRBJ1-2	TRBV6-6	TGTGCCAGCAGTTCCTCACCCCGGACAGCGAACTATGGCTACACCTTC	CASSSSPRTANYGYTF
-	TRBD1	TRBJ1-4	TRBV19	TGTGCCAGTAGTACAGGGGGAACTAATGAAAAACTGTTTTTT	CASSTGGTNEKLFF
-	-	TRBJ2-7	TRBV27	TGTGCCAGCTCCCCCACGGACGGGGCGGGAGAGCAGTACTTC	CASSPTDGAGEQYF
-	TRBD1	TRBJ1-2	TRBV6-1	TGTGCCAGCAGTGAAATAGGCAGGGGGCAAAACTATGGCTACACCTTC	CASSEIGRGQNYGYTF
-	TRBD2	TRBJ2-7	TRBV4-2	TGTGCCAGCAGCGACATTAGCGGGAGTCCGAACGAGCAGTACTTC	CASSDISGSPNEQYF
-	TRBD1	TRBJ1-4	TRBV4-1	TGCGCCAGCAGCCGTACAGGGGGGATATTCGATGAAAAACTGTTTTTT	CASSRTGGIFDEKLFF
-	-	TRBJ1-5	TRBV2	TGTGCCAGCAGCCGACAGACAAATCAGCCCCAGCATTTT	CASSRQTNQPQHF
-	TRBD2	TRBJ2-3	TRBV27	TGTGCCAGCAGTTTCCTATCCGGGACTAGCGGAACAGATACGCAGTATTTT	CASSFLSGTSGTDTQYF
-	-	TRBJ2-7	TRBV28	TGTGCCAGCAGTCCTAGGCTCTTCACCTACGAGCAGTACTTC	CASSPRLFTYEQYF
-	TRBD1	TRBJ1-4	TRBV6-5	TGTGCCACCACGGGACAGGGAACTAATGAAAAACTGTTTTTT	CATTGQGTNEKLFF
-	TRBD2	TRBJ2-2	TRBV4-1	TGCGCCAGCAGCCAAGGACTAGCGGGAGTAGGGGAGCTGTTTTTT	CASSQGLAGVGELFF
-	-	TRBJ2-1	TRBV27	TGTGCCAGCAGTTTACGCCCCCCCTACTACAATGAGCAGTTCTTC	CASSLRPPYYNEQFF
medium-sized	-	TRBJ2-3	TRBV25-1	TGTGCCAGCGCAGCAGGGGATACGCAGTATTTT	CASAAGDTQYF
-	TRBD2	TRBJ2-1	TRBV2	TGTGCCAGCAGTGAAGCGCTAGCGGGTTACAATGAGCAGTTCTTC	CASSEALAGYNEQFF
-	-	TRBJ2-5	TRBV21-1	TGTGCCAGCAGCAAAAAGGAGGGACAGGGTTGTCAAGAGACCCAGTACTTC	CASSKKEGQGCQETQYF
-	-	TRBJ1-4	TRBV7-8	TGTGCCAGCAGCCTCTTAGACAGGCCCCTTTATGAAAAACTGTTTTTT	CASSLLDRPLYEKLFF
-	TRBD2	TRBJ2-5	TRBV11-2	TGTGCCAGCAGCCCCAGACTAGCGGCTCGGGGCCAGTACTTC	CASSPRLAARGQYF
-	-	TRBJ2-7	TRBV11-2	TGTGCCAGCAGCTTACTCTCGTCGGCCTACGAGCAGTACTTC	CASSLLSSAYEQYF
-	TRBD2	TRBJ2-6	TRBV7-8	TGTGCCAGCAGCTTCGGGGGGGGGATGTCTGGGGCCAACGTCCTGACTTTC	CASSFGGGMSGANVLTF
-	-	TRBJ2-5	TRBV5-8	TGTGCCAGCAGCCTTCCGGACAGAGAAGAGACCCAGTACTTC	CASSLPDREETQYF
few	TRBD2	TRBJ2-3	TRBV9	TGTGCCAGCAGCGTAGGGTCCGGACTAGCGGGAGGGAGGACAGATACGCAGTATTTT	CASSVGSGLAGGRTDTQYF
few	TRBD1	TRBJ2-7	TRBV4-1	TGCGCCAGCAGCCAAACTGACTTCGGGACAGGGGGCTACGAGCAGTACTTC	CASSQTDFGTGGYEQYF